This TCR beta chain is drawn from a study of T cells in Graves' hyperthyroidism and ophthalmopathy. Findings and limits, study-wide: Most thyroid clonotypes with frequency above 0.001 were detected in blood.

V was clipped by 7 bases and J by 5 bases, with 14 bases between them. The germline gives CDR1 LNHDA, CDR2 SQIVND (reference sequence). This CDR3 has 14 residues. Extraction of PBMCs used roughly 9.6 ml of fresh peripheral blood. A remark on this clonotype: Its antigen remains unidentified.

Amplified regions were TCR beta CDR3 sequences from RNA transcripts. The HTBI set primed first-round TCR CDR3 RT-PCR. TCRdb passed the multiplex PCR reads through MiXCR, listing each CDR3 protein once. This sample yields over 400,000 distinct CDR3 sequences, of which around a fifth are seen a single time; 49% belongs to the top ten. This chain joins TRBV19 and TRBJ1-4, with D hard to call. The sequenced sample consisted of blood. The sequence was obtained from a woman aged 70-85 years with Graves' ophthalmopathy. CDR3 in amino acids: CASKIAARNEKLFF. CDR3 coding DNA: TGTGCCAGTAAGATAGCGGCTCGGAATGAAAAACTGTTTTTT.